These T cell receptor beta chains were read from a single sample in a study of breast tumors, draining lymph nodes, adjacent tissues. Each CDR3 protein is one row after TCRdb ran MiXCR on the multiplex PCR reads. The data hold 70,000 or so distinct CDR3 sequences, with over 40% observed a single time. The sequencing input was breast tumor tissue. These receptors originate from a female donor with breast cancer. Some clones in this sample may be carry-over from other donors' samples. CDR3s include the opening cysteine and the closing phenylalanine or tryptophan. D genes are given only for firm matches. Not every row has a clone size; where given, it reads once, few, many or a size class.

>NA|NA|TRBJ1-2|TRBV13
TGTGCCAGCAGCTTAGGAGGAAATGGCTACACCTTC
CASSLGGNGYTF
>many|NA|TRBJ1-6|TRBV6-5
TGTGCCAGCAGTCACTCGGAGACAGGCCCTGGGTCACCCCTCCACTTT
CASSHSETGPGSPLHF
>many|NA|TRBJ1-6|TRBV27
TGTGCCAGCAGCCCTCTACGCCTACTGACGGGGTATAATTCACCCCTCCACTTT
CASSPLRLLTGYNSPLHF
>many|TRBD1|TRBJ2-5|TRBV7-3
TGTGCCAGCAGTACAGGGGGCGCAGAGACCCAGTACTTC
CASSTGGAETQYF
>NA|NA|TRBJ1-5|TRBV20-1
TGCAGTGCTAGCCGCCGGGACTACGAGCAGTATCAGCCCCAGCATTTT
CSASRRDYEQYQPQHF
>many|TRBD1|TRBJ1-1|TRBV29-1
TGCAGCGTTACCTATTGGGACAGGGGGAAGCTGGAGGCTTTCTTT
CSVTYWDRGKLEAFF
>many|NA|TRBJ2-7|TRBV27
TGTGCCAGCAGTTTATCGGTAGAGGCCCACGAGCAGTACTTC
CASSLSVEAHEQYF
>many|TRBD1|TRBJ1-2|TRBV18
TGTGCCAGCTCACCAGGGACAGGGGCTCCTAACTATGGCTACACCTTC
CASSPGTGAPNYGYTF
>NA|TRBD1|TRBJ1-5|TRBV28
TGTGCCAGCAGTTTATCTGGACAGGGGCGTTGGGTGGTGAATCAGCCCCAGCATTTT
CASSLSGQGRWVVNQPQHF
>NA|NA|TRBJ2-2|TRBV6-1
TGTGCCAGCAACCTACTCGGACAGGAGCTGTTTTTT
CASNLLGQELFF
>medium-sized|NA|TRBJ2-2|TRBV12-3/TRBV12-4
TGTGCCAACACGGACGGTAACACCGGGGAGCTGTTTTTT
CANTDGNTGELFF
>NA|NA|TRBJ1-6|TRBV2
TGTGCCAGCAGTGAAGGAAGCCCTTATCAGCCCCTCCACTTT
CASSEGSPYQPLHF
>many|TRBD1|TRBJ2-7|TRBV15
TGTGCCACCAGCAGAGAGGCCGGGACAGGGTCCTACGAGCAGTACTTC
CATSREAGTGSYEQYF
>NA|NA|TRBJ1-4|TRBV9
TGTGCCAGCAGCCCCCAGGACGGGAAACTGCTTTTT
CASSPQDGKLLF
>many|TRBD1|TRBJ1-2|TRBV27
TGTGCCAGCAGGGGACAGGGGAATGGCTACACCTTC
CASRGQGNGYTF
>many|TRBD1|TRBJ2-2|TRBV6-2/TRBV6-3
TGTGCCAGCAGTTACTTCGGTGAGGGGGCTGTAGCTGCGAACACCGGGGAGCTGTTTTTT
CASSYFGEGAVAANTGELFF
>NA|NA|TRBJ2-6|TRBV7-6
TGTGCCAGCAGCTTAGGGGTAGTGATTGGGGCCAACGTCCTGCCTTTC
CASSLGVVIGANVLPF
>many|NA|TRBJ2-2|TRBV4-2
TGTGCCAGCAGCCAAGGGGGACAACCCACCGGGGAGCTGTTTTTT
CASSQGGQPTGELFF
>NA|NA|TRBJ1-6|TRBV20-1
TGCAGTGCTAGAGATTACATCGGGCCTAAAAATTCACCCCTCCACTTT
CSARDYIGPKNSPLHF
>medium-sized|NA|TRBJ2-7|TRBV5-1
TGCGCCAGCAGCTCCTCCTTCCCCGTCGAGCAGTACTTC
CASSSSFPVEQYF
>few|NA|TRBJ2-1|TRBV11-2
TGTGCCAGCAGCTTAGGGGCGGGGGCTCCCGGAGGGCAGTTCTTC
CASSLGAGAPGGQFF
>many|NA|TRBJ2-7|TRBV7-2
TGTGCCAGCAGCTTACTCCCCACTTTAGGGGAATACGAGCAGTACTTC
CASSLLPTLGEYEQYF
>many|NA|TRBJ2-2|TRBV9
TGTGCCAGCAGCCCCTATCTAGGAGCCGGGGAGCTGTTTTTT
CASSPYLGAGELFF
>NA|TRBD1|TRBJ2-5|TRBV4-3
TGCGCCAGCAGCCAAGGAAGTTACAGGGGGACCCAGTACTTC
CASSQGSYRGTQYF
>NA|NA|TRBJ2-7|TRBV10-3
TGTGCCATCAGTGCTAGGGGACGGGACGAGCAGTACTTC
CAISARGRDEQYF
>NA|NA|TRBJ1-4|TRBV7-3
TGTGCCAGCAGCCTATCTGGGGCAGGGGCGAGGAATGAAAAACTGTTTTTT
CASSLSGAGARNEKLFF
>many|NA|TRBJ1-5|TRBV5-5
TGTGCCAGCAGCCCGAGGGGTCAAACAGGGAGCAGGAATCAGCCCCAGCATTTT
CASSPRGQTGSRNQPQHF
>many|NA|TRBJ2-5|TRBV5-4
TGTGCCAGCAGCTTTCTACCAGAGACCCAGTACTTC
CASSFLPETQYF
>NA|TRBD2|TRBJ2-3|TRBV10-2
TGCGCCAGCTTGAGCGGGAGAAAGTATTTT
CASLSGRKYF
>NA|NA|TRBJ2-6|TRBV29-1
TGCAGCGTAAGCTACCCCGGGCTGTGCTCTGGGGCCAACGTCCTGACTTTC
CSVSYPGLCSGANVLTF
>once|NA|TRBJ2-7|TRBV13
TGTGCCAGCAGCTCTTCTTTCAAAGGGGTAATCGGAGTCAGTGAGGCCTACGAGCAGTACTTC
CASSSSFKGVIGVSEAYEQYF
>NA|NA|TRBJ1-5|TRBV6-1
TGTGCCAGCAGTCCTAAGGCCATCTATAGCAATCAGCCCCAGCATTTT
CASSPKAIYSNQPQHF
>many|TRBD2|TRBJ2-5|TRBV13
TGTGCCAGCAGCTTCCGGGCTAGCGGGGGGCAAGAGACCCAGTACTTC
CASSFRASGGQETQYF
>few|TRBD1|TRBJ1-4|TRBV12-3/TRBV12-4
TGTGCCAGCAGTTGGAGGACAGGGGCGGAAAAACTGTTTTTT
CASSWRTGAEKLFF
>many|NA|TRBJ2-2|TRBV14
TGTGCCAGCAGCCCGCCGGGACACCTACACACCGGGGAGCTGTTTTTT
CASSPPGHLHTGELFF
>once|NA|TRBJ1-1|TRBV12-3/TRBV12-4
TGTGCCGGCTACTCGGGCGTGGGGGGTAACACTGAAGCTTTCTTT
CAGYSGVGGNTEAFF
>many|NA|TRBJ2-1|TRBV7-3
TGTGCCAGCGCACTCCAAAGCGGCTCCTACAATGAGCAGTTCTTC
CASALQSGSYNEQFF
>NA|TRBD2|TRBJ2-1|TRBV12-3/TRBV12-4
TGTGCCAGCAGTTCTAGCGGGAGGGTCGAGCAGTTCTTC
CASSSSGRVEQFF
>many|TRBD1|TRBJ2-7|TRBV5-8
TGTGCCAGCAGCGCCTACCGGGACAGTCTTACCTACGAGCAGTACTTC
CASSAYRDSLTYEQYF
>NA|NA|TRBJ2-3|TRBV7-3
TGTGCTAGCGATCAGGGCACGGGAGATACGCAGTATTTT
CASDQGTGDTQYF
>many|NA|TRBJ2-6|TRBV6-5
TGTGCCAGCAGTATCTCCCCCGGGGGAGATGGGGCCAACGTCCTGACTTTC
CASSISPGGDGANVLTF
>many|NA|TRBJ2-2|TRBV12-3/TRBV12-4
TGTGCCAGCAGTTTGAGGCCCAGGGAGCGCACCGGGGAGCTGTTTTTT
CASSLRPRERTGELFF
>many|TRBD1|TRBJ2-2|TRBV5-1
TGCGCCAGCAGCTCGCCCCGGACAGGGGGGAACACCGGGGAGCTGTTTTTT
CASSSPRTGGNTGELFF
>few|NA|TRBJ2-3|TRBV7-9
TGTGCCAGCAGCTCCCTGGACGGGGCAGAAAACTACGAGCAGTATTTT
CASSSLDGAENYEQYF
>NA|NA|TRBJ2-2|TRBV6-6
TGTGCCAGCAAGGATCTAGCGGGGGAGCTGTTTTTT
CASKDLAGELFF
>many|TRBD2|TRBJ2-1|TRBV7-2
TGTGCCAGCAGCCCATCGGTCGGGAGGACCTACAATGAGCAGTTCTTC
CASSPSVGRTYNEQFF
>once|TRBD1|TRBJ2-7|TRBV20-1
TGCAGTGCTACACCTGGGGGGACAGGGGGCTACGAGCAGTACTTC
CSATPGGTGGYEQYF
>many|NA|TRBJ2-7|TRBV4-2
TGTGCCAGCAGCCAAGCCTCCTACGAGCAGTACTTC
CASSQASYEQYF